One sample yielded the 25 T cell receptor beta chains listed below, sequenced in a study of control samples from healthy donors and cancer patients. Measured with immunoSEQ multiplex PCR; TCRdb has only the in-frame clones, and not every one. Found here are 100,000 to 150,000 clones, roughly 89% of them singletons; the top ten hold 4.5% to 7%. The sequenced material came from blood. The source of these receptors is a man between 18 and 29 years old in good health.

This chain uses TRBV9 with TRBJ2-5; a possible D gene is TRBD2 (5 bases). The V end was cut by 0 bases, the J end by 2 bases, with 8 bases between. Germline assignment: CDR1 SGDLS and CDR2 YYNGEE. The CDR3 extends over 14 amino acids. The CDR3 sequence is CASSVGTSQETQYF. Here the CDR3 DNA reads TGTGCCAGCAGCGTAGGTACTAGTCAAGAGACCCAGTACTTC.

The V and J genes are TRBV19 and TRBJ1-6, with D uncertain. The germline V gene has CDR1 LNHDA and CDR2 SQIVND (reference sequence). Deletions cut 3 bases from V and 0 bases from J, with 9 bases between. The CDR3 consists of 16 residues. This chain's CDR3 is CASSIRTSSYNSPLHF. In DNA, the CDR3 is TGTGCCAGTAGTATCAGGACGAGCTCCTATAATTCACCCCTCCACTTT.

The rearrangement uses TRBV9 and TRBJ2-2; no reliable D call. Trimming shortened V by 5 bases and J by 2 bases, and 4 bases separated the two germline ends. The CDR3 is made up of 12 amino acids. Germline-derived CDR1 and CDR2 are SGDLS and YYNGEE. The CDR3 is CASRDNTGELFF. The CDR3 region has the DNA TGTGCCAGCAGAGATAACACCGGGGAGCTGTTTTTT.

The genes are TRBV5-6 and TRBJ1-1; possibly TRBD1 for D (5 bases). Germline CDR1 SGHDT, CDR2 YYEEEE. V was clipped by 0 bases and J by 3 bases, with 9 bases between them. The CDR3 runs to 14 residues. This chain's CDR3 is CASSLGDRHTEAFF. In nucleotides, the CDR3 is TGTGCCAGCAGCTTGGGGGACCGACACACTGAAGCTTTCTTT.

The chain recombines TRBV6-4 with TRBJ1-6; TRBD1 agrees at 9 bases. V lost 0 bases, J lost 9 bases, and 0 bases stayed unmatched. This CDR3 contains 14 residues. Germline CDR1 is MRHNA and CDR2 is SNTAGT. The CDR3 DNA follows: TGTGCCAGCAGTGACTCGGACAGGGGTTCACCCCTCCACTTT. This encodes CASSDSDRGSPLHF.

This clone turned up a few times. The chain employs TRBV21-1 and TRBJ1-6; the tabulated D call, TRBD1, remains unverified against the DNA. TRBV21-1 corresponds to a pseudogene. The CDR3 spans 20 residues. CDR3 region: CASSKGRDRGPSPHNSPLHF. CDR3 bases: TGTGCCAGCAGCAAGGGACGGGACAGGGGCCCCTCTCCCCATAATTCACCCCTCCACTTT.

This rearrangement joins TRBV3-1 (or the pseudogene TRBV3-2) to TRBJ1-5; D not certain. The CDR3 is 12 amino acids. The V gene lost 2 bases and the J gene lost 4 bases, with 3 bases spanning the gap. The germline V gene encodes CDR1 LGHDT and CDR2 YNNKEL (reference sequence). The CDR3 DNA follows: TGTGCCAGCAGCCAATTGAATCAGCCCCAGCATTTT. This gives the protein CASSQLNQPQHF.

The CDR3 nucleotides are TGTGCCAGCAGTTTAGCTCCAATGAATACGCAGTATTTT. Its translation is CASSLAPMNTQYF. V gene TRBV2 combines with J gene TRBJ2-3; D is ambiguous. With 5 bases removed from V and 7 bases from J, the gap between germline ends came to 13 bases. The germline V gene encodes CDR1 SNHLY and CDR2 FYNNEI. The CDR3 extends over 13 amino acids. Using reference TRBV2 and TRBJ2-3 for the parts outside the CDR3, the full variable domain is EPEVTQTPSHQVTQMGQEVILRCVPISNHLYFYWYRQILGQKVEFLVSFYNNEISEKSEIFDDQFSVERPDGSNFTLKIRSTKLEDSAMYFCASSLAPMNTQYFGPGTRLTVL.

This chain uses TRBV2 with TRBJ1-3, with no clear D. The ends were cut back, 4 bases at V and 3 bases at J, with 13 bases in the middle. CDR1 is SNHLY, CDR2 FYNNEI, per germline. The CDR3 loop spans 15 amino acids. The CDR3 loop is CASSAEAVGGNTIYF. The CDR3 nucleotides are TGTGCCAGCAGTGCCGAGGCTGTGGGTGGAAACACCATATATTTT.

Only a few counts were recorded for this clone. The rearrangement links TRBV30 to TRBJ1-3; no firm D call. Germline V gene sequence: CDR1 GTSNPN, CDR2 SVGIG (reference sequence). V lost 0 bases and J lost 5, with 8 bases in between. The CDR3 covers 13 residues. CDR3 nucleotides: TGTGCCTGGAGTGTCAATGGCCGAAACACCATATATTTT. This gives the protein CAWSVNGRNTIYF.

The chain recombines TRBV4-2 with TRBJ2-2, with D possibly matching TRBD1 (6 bases). Per the germline V gene, CDR1 is LGHNA and CDR2 is YNFKEQ. CDR3 size: 15 residues. Trimming stripped 8 bases from V and 0 bases from J, with 13 bases between. The CDR3 spells CASRRTASNTGELFF. The CDR3 DNA reads as TGTGCCAGCCGAAGGACAGCGTCGAACACCGGGGAGCTGTTTTTT.

The CDR3 sequence: CASSVEGLDETQYF. The CDR3 nucleotides read TGTGCCAGCAGCGTAGAGGGGTTGGATGAGACCCAGTACTTC. The V call is TRBV9, the J call TRBJ2-5, with D perhaps TRBD1 (5 bases). Trimming left V 0 bases short and J 5 bases short, with 11 bases between. The CDR3 runs to 14 residues. The germline CDR1 and CDR2 sequences are SGDLS and YYNGEE.

Here the CDR3 DNA reads TGTGCCAGCAGAAATCGGCGGGACTCAGCTTTCTTT. It specifies CASRNRRDSAFF. J is TRBJ1-1 and V is TRBV6-5; a weak D match, TRBD1 (5 bases). Germline V CDR1 and CDR2: MNHEY, SVGAGI. The CDR3 is made up of 12 amino acids. V was pared by 6 bases and J by 10 bases, with 15 bases between.

The rearrangement uses TRBV19 and TRBJ1-5, with D perhaps TRBD1 (5 bases). The CDR3 sequence is 15 residues long. The V and J ends lost 6 bases and 0 bases respectively, with 12 bases between them. CDR1 LNHDA and CDR2 SQIVND come from the germline V gene (reference sequence). CDR3 sequence (DNA): TGTGCCAGTAGCACAGGTGATTATAGCAATCAGCCCCAGCATTTT. Translating it yields CASSTGDYSNQPQHF.

V usage is TRBV11-3 and J usage is TRBJ2-1; D remains ambiguous. Germline V gene sequence: CDR1 SGHNT, CDR2 YENEEA. CDR3 length: 13 residues. V was clipped by 3 bases and J by 4 bases, with 7 bases between them. CDR3 residues: CASSFTRYNEQFF. DNA for the CDR3: TGTGCCAGCAGCTTCACCAGGTACAATGAGCAGTTCTTC.

The chain is built from TRBV11-2 and TRBJ1-2; D remains unclear. The ends were cut back, 2 bases at V and 8 bases at J, with 12 bases in the middle. This CDR3 has 13 residues. Germline loops: CDR1 SGHAT, CDR2 FQNNGV. The CDR3 coding sequence is TGTGCCAGCAGCTTAACGAGTCTGGGGGGCTACACCTTC. Encoded protein: CASSLTSLGGYTF.

CDR3 amino acids: CASRDLRVGGYTF. Here the CDR3 DNA reads TGTGCCAGCAGGGACCTTCGGGTTGGGGGCTACACCTTC. This sequence joins TRBV2 and TRBJ1-2; D unclear. The CDR3 is made up of 13 amino acids. Trimming left V 6 bases short and J 8 bases short, with 16 bases between. Per germline, CDR1 SNHLY and CDR2 FYNNEI.

This chain links TRBV6-5 with TRBJ1-3; D ambiguous. This CDR3 is 12 amino acids long. Per germline, CDR1 MNHEY and CDR2 SVGAGI. Trimming cost V 7 bases and J 0 bases, with 4 bases left between them. CDR3 coding DNA: TGTGCCAGCACTAGCTCTGGAAACACCATATATTTT. Translating it yields CASTSSGNTIYF.

CDR3 region: CASSSGVFYGYTF. The DNA of the CDR3 is TGTGCCAGCAGCTCGGGAGTCTTCTATGGCTACACCTTC. This chain links TRBV6-5 with TRBJ1-2; D is unclear. This CDR3 region has 13 residues. Trimming took 6 bases from V and 4 from J, leaving 12 bases between them. CDR1 is MNHEY and CDR2 is SVGAGI in the germline V gene.

This sequence joins TRBV5-1 and TRBJ1-2; TRBD1 matches 8 bases. CDR1 is SGHRS and CDR2 is YFSETQ in the germline V gene. The CDR3 sequence is 13 residues long. V lost 4 bases to trimming and J lost 3 bases; unmatched junction nucleotides: 2. In nucleotides, the CDR3 is TGCGCCAGCAGCGGACAGGGCCACTATGGCTACACCTTC. Its translation is CASSGQGHYGYTF.

V is TRBV28 and J is TRBJ1-2, with D possibly TRBD1 on 5 matching bases. The CDR3 covers 14 residues. The germline gives CDR1 MDHEN, CDR2 SYDVKM. The V end was cut by 4 bases, the J end by 3 bases, with 12 bases between. CDR3 protein: CASSYLQGHYGYTF. DNA of the CDR3: TGTGCCAGCAGTTATCTCCAGGGACACTATGGCTACACCTTC.

This clone was detected only once. The gene calls are TRBV6-5 and TRBJ2-7; a possible D gene is TRBD1 (6 bases). V lost 4 bases and J lost 6, with 16 bases in between. This CDR3 is 14 amino acids long. Per the germline V gene, CDR1 is MNHEY and CDR2 is SVGAGI. The CDR3 DNA follows: TGTGCCAGCAGTTCGGGGAACAGGGCCGGCGAGCAGTACTTC. This sequence encodes CASSSGNRAGEQYF.

J is TRBJ2-6 and V is TRBV6-1; D is unresolved. Trimming took off 1 base at V and 0 bases at J, with 4 bases between the two ends. Germline lookup yields CDR1 MNHNS and CDR2 SASEGT. The CDR3 runs to 15 residues. CDR3 sequence: CASSEGGSGANVLTF. The CDR3 nucleotides read TGTGCCAGCAGTGAAGGGGGCTCTGGGGCCAACGTCCTGACTTTC.

The chain couples TRBV5-1 to TRBJ2-2; a weak D match, TRBD1 (6 bases). Per germline, CDR1 SGHRS and CDR2 YFSETQ. The V gene lost 2 bases and the J gene lost 7 bases, with 12 bases spanning the gap. The CDR3 has 14 residues. The CDR3 spells CASSLRAGVGELFF. The CDR3 region has the DNA TGCGCCAGCAGCTTAAGAGCAGGGGTCGGGGAGCTGTTTTTT.

V is TRBV6-5 and J is TRBJ1-6; 7 positions match TRBD1. After removal of 8 bases from V and 0 bases from J, the junction contained 4 bases not matched to a gene. The CDR3 runs 15 residues. CDR1 is MNHEY, CDR2 SVGAGI, per germline. DNA for the CDR3: TGTGCCAGCCTCCAGGGGGGCTCCTATAATTCACCCCTCCACTTT. It yields the protein CASLQGGSYNSPLHF.